This T cell receptor beta chain derives from a study of T cells in Graves' hyperthyroidism and ophthalmopathy. The study's findings and limits: Most thyroid clonotypes that were expanded above 0.001 also turned up in blood.

Regions amplified from RNA transcripts were the TCR beta CDR3 regions. HTBI primers drove first-round RT-PCR of the TCR CDR3. Using its own MiXCR run on the multiplex PCR reads, TCRdb lists one record per CDR3 protein. The sample lists roughly 300,000 distinct CDR3 sequences, roughly 18% occurring once. No ophthalmopathy progression within 18 months constituted stable Graves' hyperthyroidism. Each diagnosis drew on symptoms, thyroxine, TRAb, thyroid ultrasound and orbital computed tomography findings. V shed 2 bases and J shed 2 bases, with 12 bases lying between them. The CDR3 loop spans 15 amino acids. This clonotype was observed at least ten times. Its antigen is still unknown.

The sample consisted of blood. This chain joins TRBV12-3 or TRBV12-4 and TRBJ1-1; D is unclear. The TCR was taken from a woman in her fifties or sixties with Graves' hyperthyroidism. CDR3 residues: CASSLSLAFNTEAFF. The CDR3 DNA reads as TGTGCCAGCAGTTTATCCCTGGCCTTTAACACTGAAGCTTTCTTT.